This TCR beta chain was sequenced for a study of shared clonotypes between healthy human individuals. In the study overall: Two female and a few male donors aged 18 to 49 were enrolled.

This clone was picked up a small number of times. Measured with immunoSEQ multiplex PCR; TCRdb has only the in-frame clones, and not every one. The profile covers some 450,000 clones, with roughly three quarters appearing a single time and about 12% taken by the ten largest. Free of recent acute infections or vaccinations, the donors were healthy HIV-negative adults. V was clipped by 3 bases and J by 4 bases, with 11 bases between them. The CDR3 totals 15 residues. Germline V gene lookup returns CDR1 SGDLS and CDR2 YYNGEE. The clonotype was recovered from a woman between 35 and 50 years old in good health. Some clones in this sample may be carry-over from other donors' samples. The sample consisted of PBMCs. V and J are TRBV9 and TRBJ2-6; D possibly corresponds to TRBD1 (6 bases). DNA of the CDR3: TGTGCCAGCAGCGCCACAGGGTCCGGGGCCAACGTCCTGACTTTC. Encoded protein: CASSATGSGANVLTF.